The source of this T cell receptor (beta chain) is a study of cytomegalovirus exposure and HLA in healthy donors. Study information: A preliminary data release comprised around 90 million unique TCRs obtained from HLA-typed donors. Findings and caveats of the study: Sequencing likely produced, as an artifact, a cluster of highly shared sequence variants.

Healthy individuals who donated bone marrow served as the donors. With 60 Vbeta and 13 Jbeta primers, the PCR was carried out. Profiling relied on immunoSEQ multiplex PCR, and the TCRdb table lists in-frame clones only, not all of them. Counted here are some 120,000 clones, 74% occurring once; the ten biggest clones make up 4%. Note on this clone: What it binds is not known.

Germline CDR1 is SSHAT and CDR2 is FNYEAQ (reference sequence). This CDR3 comprises 15 residues. Between the trimmed V and J ends, which lost 5 bases and 1 base, there was a span of 15 bases. This receptor was obtained from a man in his forties or fifties in good health and CMV-seropositive. The sample taken for sequencing was PBMCs. This chain connects TRBV7-7 to TRBJ2-7; the D call may be TRBD1 or TRBD2 (5 bases each). DNA of the CDR3: TGTGCCAGCAGCCTAGGGGAGCGAGGGTCCTACGAGCAGTACTTC. Translated, it gives CASSLGERGSYEQYF.